Following are 21 T cell receptor beta chains from one sample sequenced in a study of cytomegalovirus exposure and HLA in healthy donors. The PCR ran on 60 Vbeta and 13 Jbeta primers. This table comes from immunoSEQ multiplex PCR, and its TCRdb copy is limited to in-frame clones, with some not included. The sample records roughly 120,000 clones, 70% to 75% being singletons. The sample comprised PBMCs. Source of these receptors: a woman aged 40 to 50 in good health and CMV-seronegative.

This clone showed up just once. The rearrangement joins TRBV7-6 to TRBJ2-6; D possibly corresponds to TRBD1 (5 bases). The CDR3 is 17 amino acids. The V end was cut by 5 bases, the J end by 0 bases, with 14 bases between. Looked up from germline, CDR1 is SGHVS and CDR2 is FNYEAQ. DNA for the CDR3: TGTGCCAGCAGCGACCCCTATCAGGGCTCTGGGGCCAACGTCCTGACTTTC. Residues: CASSDPYQGSGANVLTF. The full variable domain, its missing parts supplied by reference TRBV7-6 and TRBJ2-6, is GAGVSQSPRYKVTKRGQDVALRCDPISGHVSLYWYRQALGQGPEFLTYFNYEAQQDKSGLPNDRFSAERPEGSISTLTIQRTEQRDSAMYRCASSDPYQGSGANVLTFGAGSRLTVL.

This clone has a single count. One end of the junction is discordant with germline, which a read error may explain. The chain carries TRBV10-3 and TRBJ2-2; 11 bases agree with TRBD1. This CDR3 region has 15 residues. The germline CDR1 and CDR2 sequences are ENHRY and SYGVKD. CDR3 coding DNA: TGTTCCATCAGCGGACAGGGGGCGAGTACCGGGGAGCTGTTTTTT. Its protein is CSISGQGASTGELFF.

This sequence joins TRBV7-2 and TRBJ2-7; D not certain. This CDR3 is built from 13 residues. The ends were cut back, 1 base at V and 4 bases at J, with 8 bases in the middle. Germline V gene lookup returns CDR1 SGHTA and CDR2 FQGNSA. The CDR3 DNA reads as TGTGCCAGCAGCTTAGGAGGTGGGTACGAGCAGTACTTC. This sequence encodes CASSLGGGYEQYF.

In this sample, this clone turned up once. In DNA form, the CDR3 reads TGCGCCAGCAGCCAAGATACCGCCAGCTACTATAGCAATCAGCCCCAGCATTTT. Translation gives CASSQDTASYYSNQPQHF. The chain links TRBV4-1 to TRBJ1-5; no clear D gene. The V and J ends lost 0 bases and 0 bases respectively, with 15 bases between them. Germline CDR1 reads MGHRA; CDR2 reads YSYEKL. The CDR3 is made up of 18 amino acids.

The V and J genes are TRBV6-6 and TRBJ2-7, with 8 bases that match TRBD2. This CDR3 has 14 amino acids. The V gene end was trimmed by 6 bases and the J gene end by 2 bases; junction bases not matched to a gene: 6. Germline V gene data show CDR1 as MNHNY and CDR2 as SVGAGI (reference sequence). The CDR3 loop reads CASRGGTRAYEQYF. DNA for the CDR3: TGTGCCAGCAGGGGGGGGACTAGGGCCTACGAGCAGTACTTC.

The chain uses TRBV9 and TRBJ2-1, with 7 bases fitting TRBD2. This CDR3 has 15 residues. V trimming: 3 bases; J trimming: 4 bases; junction bases outside the gene matches: 7. CDR1 is SGDLS, CDR2 YYNGEE, per germline. The CDR3 spells CASSAGTKKYNEQFF. CDR3 bases: TGTGCCAGCAGCGCCGGGACTAAGAAGTACAATGAGCAGTTCTTC. Supplemented by reference TRBV9 and TRBJ2-1, the full variable domain reads DSGVTQTPKHLITATGQRVTLRCSPRSGDLSVYWYQQSLDQGLQFLIQYYNGEERAKGNILERFSAQQFPDLHSELNLSSLELGDSALYFCASSAGTKKYNEQFFGPGTRLTVL.

The chain joins TRBV30 to TRBJ2-3, with a possible D match to TRBD1 (6 bases). Between the trimmed V and J ends, which lost 4 bases and 2 bases, there was a span of 34 bases. This CDR3 comprises 21 residues. Germline V CDR1 and CDR2: GTSNPN, SVGIG (reference sequence). The chain's CDR3 is CAWKKINLHSHWDTSTDTQYF. CDR3 nucleotide sequence: TGTGCCTGGAAAAAAATAAATCTCCATAGCCATTGGGACACATCCACAGATACGCAGTATTTT. The full variable domain, with the rest looked up from reference TRBV30 and TRBJ2-3, is SQTIHQWPATLVQPVGSPLSLECTVEGTSNPNLYWYRQAAGRGLQLLFYSVGIGQISSEVPQNLSASRPQDRQFILSSKKLLLSDSGFYLCAWKKINLHSHWDTSTDTQYFGPGTRLTVL.

The rearrangement joins TRBV2 to TRBJ2-3; possible D gene TRBD2, 6 bases. The CDR3 is made up of 15 amino acids. V lost 4 bases and J lost 2, with 13 bases in between. CDR1 is SNHLY and CDR2 is FYNNEI in the germline V gene. CDR3 DNA sequence: TGTGCCAGCAGTGTACTCGCGGGGATCACAGATACGCAGTATTTT. Translating it yields CASSVLAGITDTQYF.

The chain is built from TRBV6-1 and TRBJ1-5; D not resolved. Looked up from germline, CDR1 is MNHNS and CDR2 is SASEGT. The CDR3 spans 14 residues. The V end lost 4 bases, the J end lost 3 bases, and 10 bases lay between the germline ends. CDR3 region: CASSVRNNNQPQHF. The CDR3 DNA sequence: TGTGCCAGCAGTGTCAGAAACAACAATCAGCCCCAGCATTTT.

This clone appeared many times. The chain joins TRBV4-1 to TRBJ2-7, with a possible D match to TRBD1 (6 bases). The CDR3 totals 17 residues. V was pared by 1 base and J by 4 bases, with 20 bases between. Looked up from germline, CDR1 is MGHRA and CDR2 is YSYEKL. This CDR3 is CASSQGPWGPKEYEQYF. CDR3 coding DNA: TGCGCCAGCAGCCAAGGTCCCTGGGGGCCAAAAGAATACGAGCAGTACTTC.

The gene calls are TRBV27 and TRBJ2-1; the match to TRBD2 covers 13 bases. Germline V gene sequence: CDR1 MNHEY, CDR2 SMNVEV (reference sequence). V lost 2 bases, J lost 12 bases, and 10 bases stayed unmatched. The CDR3 is 16 residues long. The CDR3 DNA follows: TGTGCCAGCAGTTTAAGGCGGACTAGCGGGGGCATGGGGCAGTTCTTC. Translating it yields CASSLRRTSGGMGQFF.

The chain carries TRBV14 and TRBJ2-3, with 10 bases identical to TRBD2. The CDR3 spans 16 residues. Losses at the gene ends were 1 base for V and 1 base for J; bases not matched to a gene: 2. Germline V gene lookup returns CDR1 SGHDN and CDR2 FVKESK. The CDR3 loop is CASSQALAGGTDTQYF. The CDR3 nucleotides read TGTGCCAGCAGCCAAGCGCTAGCGGGGGGCACAGATACGCAGTATTTT.

The rearrangement joins TRBV7-9 to TRBJ1-1; D uncertain. The V end lost 5 bases, the J end lost 10 bases, and 14 bases lay between the germline ends. Germline-derived CDR1 and CDR2 are SEHNR and FQNEAQ (reference sequence). The CDR3 length is 12 residues. The CDR3 spells CASSPKARLAFF. CDR3 DNA sequence: TGTGCCAGCAGCCCGAAAGCCAGGTTAGCTTTCTTT.

V and J are TRBV6-1 and TRBJ1-6; D is undetermined. The CDR3 covers 13 residues. Germline V gene lookup returns CDR1 MNHNS and CDR2 SASEGT. V gave up 4 bases and J gave up 7 bases, with 8 bases separating them. The CDR3 DNA follows: TGTGCCAGCAGTGCTAGGATGAATTCACCCCTCCACTTT. Translation: CASSARMNSPLHF.

This chain connects TRBV5-1 to TRBJ2-1; 8 nucleotides agree with TRBD1. Germline V gives CDR1 SGHRS, CDR2 YFSETQ. The CDR3 contains 15 residues. V lost 0 bases, J lost 5 bases, and 4 bases stayed unmatched. The CDR3 loop is CASSLGDRPHNEQFF. CDR3 DNA: TGCGCCAGCAGCTTGGGGGACAGGCCACACAATGAGCAGTTCTTC.

Only one count was recorded for this clone. J is TRBJ2-7 and V is TRBV29-1; possibly TRBD2 for D (6 bases). CDR3 length: 11 residues. V was shortened by 6 bases and J by 3 bases, with 9 bases between the two germline ends. Germline CDR1 and CDR2: SQVTM and ANQGSEA. The CDR3 sequence is CSVRGIYEQYF. CDR3 coding DNA: TGCAGCGTACGGGGGATCTACGAGCAGTACTTC.

A remark on this clone: One end of the junction varies from germline; a read error may be responsible. The chain carries TRBV5-8 and TRBJ2-5, with D tentatively TRBD1 (5 bases). CDR3 size: 13 residues. CDR1 is SGHTS and CDR2 is YDEGEE in the germline V gene. The CDR3 nucleotides read TGTGCCAGCAGTTTGGCAGGGTACGAGACCCAGTACTTC. It is translated as CASSLAGYETQYF.

This clone was counted a single time. The J gene is TRBJ2-1, the V gene TRBV7-3, with 8 bases aligning to TRBD2. Germline CDR1 SGHTA, CDR2 FQGTGA. With 5 bases clipped from V and 8 bases from J, the junction kept 11 bases outside the gene matches. The CDR3 is made up of 15 amino acids. The CDR3, as DNA: TGTGCCAGCAGCCGATTGGGCGGGAGGTTGCATGAGCAGTTCTTC. Translated: CASSRLGGRLHEQFF.

This clone was seen a handful of times. V is TRBV11-3 and J is TRBJ1-1; a possible D gene is TRBD1 (5 bases). V shed 5 bases and J shed 1 base, with 8 bases lying between them. This CDR3 spans 13 amino acids. CDR1 is SGHNT, CDR2 YENEEA, per germline. The CDR3 coding sequence is TGTGCCAGCAGCGAACAGGAGAACACTGAAGCTTTCTTT. This codes for CASSEQENTEAFF.

This chain connects TRBV5-6 to TRBJ1-5, with D perhaps TRBD1 (6 bases). The V gene lost 2 bases and the J gene lost 2 bases, with 14 bases spanning the gap. Per germline, CDR1 SGHDT and CDR2 YYEEEE. The CDR3 consists of 16 residues. This CDR3 is CASSFKGELGNQPQHF. CDR3 DNA sequence: TGTGCCAGCAGCTTCAAGGGGGAATTGGGCAATCAGCCCCAGCATTTT.

This clone was seen only a few times. The chain carries TRBV7-9 and TRBJ1-2; TRBD1 agrees at 7 bases. The germline gives CDR1 SEHNR, CDR2 FQNEAQ (reference sequence). J was trimmed by 4 bases and V by 5 bases; bases with no gene match: 4. CDR3 length: 13 amino acids. DNA of the CDR3: TGTGCCAGCAGCCGGGACAGCCTCTATGGCTACACCTTC. It specifies CASSRDSLYGYTF.